The entry that follows covers one TCR beta chain sequence. Its antigen remains unknown. 5' RACE that incorporated UMI labels was used to prepare the TRB cDNA libraries. Reanalyzing the 5' RACE reads, TCRdb keeps one entry per CDR3 protein, without DNA. The table for this sample gives 150,000 to 180,000 distinct CDR3 sequences. The source of the sample is a study of CXCR3-negative and CXCR3-positive naive CD8 T cells. This CDR3 contains 15 residues. Study results and limitations: Naive subsets did not differ in surface CD5, and the authors estimated TCR strength using properties of the TRB CDR3. Memory cells showed distinct TRBV-TRBJ patterns, while the two naive subsets matched. For memory CD8+ cells diversity was much lower, but both naive subsets had comparably high diversity. Higher TRB CDR3 hydrophobicity marked CXCR3-positive naive cells relative to CXCR3-negative naive cells.

CD45RO-CCR7+CD27+CD95- characterized naive CD8+ T cells. This clonotype was obtained from a human donor in good health. Some clones in this sample may be carry-over from other donors' samples. V usage is TRBV12-3 or TRBV12-4 and J usage is TRBJ2-1. Sequencing was carried out using naive CXCR3+ CD8+ T cells from blood. Subset indicated: CD45RO-CCR7+CD27+CD95- naive CD8+ T cells expressing CXCR3 (TNR3+). The CDR3 spells CASSLSGVRYNEQFF.